This T cell receptor beta chain was identified during a study of graft-versus-host responses after intestinal transplantation. Study at large: Each patient got anti-thymocyte globulin induction, then tacrolimus and steroids for roughly 3 years.

This CDR3 is built from 13 residues. CDR1 is SGHNT, CDR2 YYREEE, per germline (reference sequence). V gave up 10 bases and J gave up 2 bases, with 14 bases separating them. Regarding this clone: What it recognizes is unknown.

Libraries were prepared by immunoSEQ multiplex PCR; TCRdb keeps only in-frame clonotypes and omits some of them. The sample carries approximately 40,000 clones, about 90% recorded once. Study findings and constraints: Researchers found GvH clones in recipient marrow, and some showed up first in ileum or blood. The presence of high graft-versus-host to host-versus-graft clonal ratios in allografts characterized patients with graft-donor T cell macrochimerism. Early declines in HvG clones that occurred post-transplant were associated with peak circulating GvH clone levels.

This clonotype was sampled from a human patient who received an intestinal transplant, so some T cells may come from the graft donor. Sequenced here: PBMCs, sampled around 43 weeks after intestinal transplant. The V gene is TRBV5-4, the J gene TRBJ2-3; D is undetermined. CDR3 in amino acids: CAWTGRHTDTQYF. The CDR3 DNA reads TGTGCCTGGACCGGACGGCACACAGATACGCAGTATTTT.